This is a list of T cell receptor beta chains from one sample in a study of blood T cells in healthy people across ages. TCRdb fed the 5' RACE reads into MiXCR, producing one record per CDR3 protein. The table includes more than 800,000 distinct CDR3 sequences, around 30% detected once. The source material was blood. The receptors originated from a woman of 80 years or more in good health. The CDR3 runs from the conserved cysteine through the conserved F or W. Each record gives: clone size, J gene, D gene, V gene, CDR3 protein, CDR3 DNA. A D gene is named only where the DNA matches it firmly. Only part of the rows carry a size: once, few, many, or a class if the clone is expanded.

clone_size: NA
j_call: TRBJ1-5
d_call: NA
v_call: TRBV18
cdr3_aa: CASSPGAGAGQPQHF
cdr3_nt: TGTGCCAGCTCACCAGGCGCAGGGGCGGGTCAGCCCCAGCATTTT

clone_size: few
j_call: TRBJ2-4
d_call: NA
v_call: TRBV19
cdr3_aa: CASSVEGARDIQYF
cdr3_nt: TGTGCCAGTAGTGTGGAGGGGGCGCGGGACATTCAGTACTTC

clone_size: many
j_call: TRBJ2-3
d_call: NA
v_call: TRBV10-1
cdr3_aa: CASSPGFDTQYF
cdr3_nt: TGCGCCAGCAGTCCAGGGTTCGATACGCAGTATTTT

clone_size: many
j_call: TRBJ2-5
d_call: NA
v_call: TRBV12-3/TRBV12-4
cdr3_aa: CASSFYGGSLVETQYF
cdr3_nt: TGTGCCAGCAGTTTTTACGGCGGCAGTCTCGTCGAGACCCAGTACTTC

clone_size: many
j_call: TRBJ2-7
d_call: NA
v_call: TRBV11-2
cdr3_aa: CASSPSGLANEQYF
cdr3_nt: TGTGCCAGCAGCCCCTCGGGACTGGCGAACGAGCAGTACTTC

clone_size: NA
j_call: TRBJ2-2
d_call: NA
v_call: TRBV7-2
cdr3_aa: CASSLKAGGTNTGELFF
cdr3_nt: TGTGCCAGCAGCTTAAAGGCAGGGGGGACAAACACCGGGGAGCTGTTTTTT

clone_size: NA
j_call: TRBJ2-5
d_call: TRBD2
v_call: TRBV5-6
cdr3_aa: CASSIWGGETQYF
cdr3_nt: TGTGCCAGCTCAATCTGGGGGGGGGAGACCCAGTACTTC

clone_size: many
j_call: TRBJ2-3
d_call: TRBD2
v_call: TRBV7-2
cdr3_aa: CASSKGRGADTQYF
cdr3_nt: TGTGCCAGCAGCAAGGGGAGGGGAGCAGATACGCAGTATTTT

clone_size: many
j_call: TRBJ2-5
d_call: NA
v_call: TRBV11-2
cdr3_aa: CASSWGKKETQYF
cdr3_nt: TGTGCCAGCAGCTGGGGCAAAAAAGAGACCCAGTACTTC

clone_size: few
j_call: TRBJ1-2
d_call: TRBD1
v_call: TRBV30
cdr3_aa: CAWSRDRGGYTF
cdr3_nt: TGTGCCTGGAGTCGAGACAGGGGTGGCTACACCTTC

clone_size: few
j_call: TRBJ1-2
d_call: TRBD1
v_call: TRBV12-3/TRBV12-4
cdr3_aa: CASSPRDRVYGYTF
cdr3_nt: TGTGCCAGCAGTCCCCGGGACAGGGTATATGGCTACACCTTC

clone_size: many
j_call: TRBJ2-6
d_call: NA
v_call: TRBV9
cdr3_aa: CASSVAAYSGANVLTF
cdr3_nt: TGTGCCAGCAGCGTAGCGGCGTACTCTGGGGCCAACGTCCTGACTTTC

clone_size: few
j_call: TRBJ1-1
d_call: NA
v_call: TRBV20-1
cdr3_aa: CSARDPVRPERTEAFF
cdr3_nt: TGCAGTGCTAGAGATCCGGTGAGGCCCGAACGTACTGAAGCTTTCTTT

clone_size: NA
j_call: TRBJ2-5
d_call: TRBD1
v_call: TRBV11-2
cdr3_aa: CASSSTGVETQYF
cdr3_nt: TGTGCCAGCAGCTCGACAGGGGTAGAGACCCAGTACTTC

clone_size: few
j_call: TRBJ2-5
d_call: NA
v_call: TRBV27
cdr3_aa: CASSKRADSPGLEQYF
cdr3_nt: TGTGCCAGCAGCAAACGGGCCGACAGCCCCGGGCTTGAGCAGTACTTC

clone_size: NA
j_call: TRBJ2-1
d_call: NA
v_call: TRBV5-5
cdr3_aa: CASSLALGGYFEQFF
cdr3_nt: TGTGCCAGCAGCTTGGCCCTAGGGGGTTACTTTGAGCAGTTCTTC

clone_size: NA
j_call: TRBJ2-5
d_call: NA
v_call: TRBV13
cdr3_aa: CASKQGPFPGARKETQYF
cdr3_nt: TGTGCCAGCAAACAAGGACCTTTCCCAGGGGCGCGCAAAGAGACCCAGTACTTC